Below are 13 T cell receptor beta chains sequenced from a single sample in a study of blood T cell repertoires in COVID-19. Assay: immunoSEQ multiplex PCR; the TCRdb copy retains only in-frame clones and omits some. The table has roughly 93,000 clones, 81% seen once. Sequenced: peripheral blood. Source of these receptors: a woman of 80 years or more with acute or convalescent COVID-19.

The table lists this clone with a count of one. The chain recombines TRBV11-2 with TRBJ2-1; 9 nucleotides align to TRBD2. Trimming at V came to 7 bases and at J to 4 bases, leaving 8 bases not matched to a gene. There are 15 residues in the CDR3. From germline, CDR1 is SGHAT and CDR2 FQNNGV. This chain's CDR3 is CASIGWRGGYNEQFF. CDR3 DNA: TGTGCCAGCATCGGATGGCGGGGGGGTTACAATGAGCAGTTCTTC.

The chain has TRBV11-2 and TRBJ2-3, with D perhaps TRBD2 (6 bases). Trimming pared 0 bases from V and 2 bases from J, leaving 12 bases between. CDR3 length: 16 residues. CDR1 and CDR2 (germline): SGHAT, FQNNGV. CDR3 nucleotide sequence: TGTGCCAGCAGCTTAGACCGCGGGGCAAACACAGATACGCAGTATTTT. It specifies CASSLDRGANTDTQYF.

The genes are TRBV6-2 or TRBV6-3 and TRBJ1-1; 7 bases match TRBD1. The J segment lost 1 base and the V segment lost 2 bases, leaving 10 bases of the junction unmatched. CDR1 and CDR2 (germline): MNHEY, SVGEGT. The CDR3 totals 17 residues. This CDR3 reads CASSYEAGGLPNTEAFF. The CDR3 region has the DNA TGTGCCAGCAGTTACGAGGCAGGGGGACTTCCGAACACTGAAGCTTTCTTT.

The chain combines TRBV5-1 with TRBJ2-5; TRBD2 matches at 10 bases. The CDR3 extends over 16 amino acids. Germline loops: CDR1 SGHRS, CDR2 YFSETQ. The ends lost 2 bases at V and 1 base at J; junction bases unmatched: 5. CDR3 nucleotide sequence: TGCGCCAGCAGCTTACTAGCGGGGAGGAGCCAAGAGACCCAGTACTTC. Translation gives CASSLLAGRSQETQYF.

The rearrangement links TRBV7-9 to TRBJ2-5, with unresolved D. The germline V gene has CDR1 SEHNR and CDR2 FQNEAQ (reference sequence). Trimming left V 5 bases short and J 5 bases short, with 24 bases between. The CDR3 spans 17 residues. CDR3 nucleotides: TGTGCCAGCAGCCGCTTAGTGTCGATGACTCTCGGGGAGACCCAGTACTTC. As protein: CASSRLVSMTLGETQYF.

As concerns this clone: One end of the junction is discordant with germline, which a read error may explain. CDR3 nucleotide sequence: TGTGCCACTAGCAGGACTACTCGCGGCCGCACTGAAGCTTTCTTT. Translated, it gives CATSRTTRGRTEAFF. The rearrangement joins TRBV15 to TRBJ1-1; D is uncertain. In germline, CDR1 is LNHNV, CDR2 YYDKDF (reference sequence). This CDR3 has 15 residues.

The J gene is TRBJ2-3, the V gene TRBV6-6, with 13 bases lining up with TRBD2. The CDR3 is 15 amino acids. Per germline, CDR1 MNHNY and CDR2 SVGAGI (reference sequence). Trimming removed 6 bases from V and 2 bases from J; junction bases left unmatched: 2. The CDR3 protein is CASRGLAGVTDTQYF. CDR3 DNA: TGTGCCAGCAGAGGACTAGCGGGGGTCACAGATACGCAGTATTTT.

This sequence joins TRBV9 and TRBJ2-7, with D possibly being TRBD1 (6 bases). Trimming cost V 0 bases and J 7 bases, with 14 bases left between them. Germline values: CDR1 SGDLS, CDR2 YYNGEE. This CDR3 has 14 amino acids. In DNA, the CDR3 is TGTGCCAGCAGCGTAGAACAGGGATCGAGGGAGCAGTACTTC. Its protein product is CASSVEQGSREQYF.

The V call is TRBV14, the J call TRBJ1-1, with D uncertain. Germline values: CDR1 SGHDN, CDR2 FVKESK. Trimming removed 2 bases from V and 5 bases from J, with 12 bases in between. This CDR3 comprises 14 residues. CDR3 sequence reads: CASSQTQAGTEAFF. In nucleotides, the CDR3 is TGTGCCAGCAGCCAAACCCAGGCAGGTACTGAAGCTTTCTTT.

The chain carries TRBV6-6 and TRBJ1-6; tentative D call: TRBD1 (5 bases). The length of the CDR3 is 16 residues. V dropped 4 bases and J dropped 2 bases, with 12 bases sitting between them. The V gene's germline CDR1 is MNHNY and CDR2 SVGAGI (reference sequence). For the CDR3, the DNA is TGTGCCAGCAGTTTTGTTTCAGGGACCTATAATTCACCCCTCCACTTT. Residues: CASSFVSGTYNSPLHF.

CDR3 sequence reads: CASSPDRGNSPLHF. In nucleotides, the CDR3 is TGTGCCAGCAGCCCTGACAGGGGAAATTCACCCCTCCACTTT. V and J are TRBV7-9 and TRBJ1-6; 8 nucleotides align to TRBD1. This CDR3 contains 14 residues. Germline values: CDR1 SEHNR, CDR2 FQNEAQ (reference sequence). Trimming removed 5 bases from V and 7 bases from J; junction bases left unmatched: 4.

The chain joins TRBV5-6 to TRBJ2-2; TRBD1 is a possible D gene (6 bases). Germline V gene data show CDR1 as SGHDT and CDR2 as YYEEEE. The CDR3 totals 13 residues. Trimming took off 5 bases at V and 7 bases at J, with 12 bases between the two ends. This CDR3 is CASSQGSVGELFF. The CDR3 bases are TGTGCCAGCAGTCAGGGGTCCGTCGGGGAGCTGTTTTTT. Looking up the rest from reference TRBV5-6 and TRBJ2-2 gives the full variable domain: DAGVTQSPTHLIKTRGQQVTLRCSPKSGHDTVSWYQQALGQGPQFIFQYYEEEERQRGNFPDRFSGHQFPNYSSELNVNALLLGDSALYLCASSQGSVGELFFGEGSRLTVL.

This chain uses TRBV7-9 with TRBJ2-3; D is undetermined. The ends were cut back, 2 bases at V and 5 bases at J, with 11 bases in the middle. Germline V gene data show CDR1 as SEHNR and CDR2 as FQNEAQ (reference sequence). The CDR3 loop spans 14 amino acids. The CDR3 coding sequence is TGTGCCAGCAGCTTAAGTTCTTCACTAGATACGCAGTATTTT. Translating it yields CASSLSSSLDTQYF.